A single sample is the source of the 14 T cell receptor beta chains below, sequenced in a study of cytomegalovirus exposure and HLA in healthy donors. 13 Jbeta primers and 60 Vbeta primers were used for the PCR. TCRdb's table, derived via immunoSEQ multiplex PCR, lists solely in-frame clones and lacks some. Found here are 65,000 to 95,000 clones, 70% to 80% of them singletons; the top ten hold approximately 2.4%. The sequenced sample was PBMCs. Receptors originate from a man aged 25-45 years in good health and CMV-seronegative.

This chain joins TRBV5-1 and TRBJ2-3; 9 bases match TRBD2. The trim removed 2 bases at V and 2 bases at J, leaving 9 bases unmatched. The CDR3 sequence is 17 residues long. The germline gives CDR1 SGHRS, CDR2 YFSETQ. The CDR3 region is CASSFSLAGDVTDTQYF. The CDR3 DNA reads TGCGCCAGCAGCTTTTCCTTAGCGGGAGACGTCACAGATACGCAGTATTTT.

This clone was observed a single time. Here the CDR3 DNA reads TGTGCCAGGAGTAGAATTTCCGGGACAGGAGCTAACTATGGCTACACCTTC. Translation gives CARSRISGTGANYGYTF. The genes are TRBV2 and TRBJ1-2; 8 bases match TRBD1. This CDR3 contains 17 residues. Trimming removed 9 bases from V and 0 bases from J; junction bases left unmatched: 15. Germline V CDR1 and CDR2: SNHLY, FYNNEI.

The CDR3 DNA reads TGTGCCAGCACGCCCAGACTAGCGGGAGGATCCCTCCCCGATACGCAGTATTTT. It codes for CASTPRLAGGSLPDTQYF. V and J are TRBV11-2 and TRBJ2-3; 13 bases fit TRBD2. J lost 6 bases, V lost 7 bases, and 16 bases had no gene match. The germline CDR1 and CDR2 sequences are SGHAT and FQNNGV. The CDR3 consists of 18 residues.

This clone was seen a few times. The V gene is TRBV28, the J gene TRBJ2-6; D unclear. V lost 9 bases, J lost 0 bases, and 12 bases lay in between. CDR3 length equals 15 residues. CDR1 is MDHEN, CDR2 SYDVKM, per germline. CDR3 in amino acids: CASAPTNSGANVLTF. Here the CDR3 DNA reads TGTGCCAGTGCCCCTACTAACTCTGGGGCCAACGTCCTGACTTTC.

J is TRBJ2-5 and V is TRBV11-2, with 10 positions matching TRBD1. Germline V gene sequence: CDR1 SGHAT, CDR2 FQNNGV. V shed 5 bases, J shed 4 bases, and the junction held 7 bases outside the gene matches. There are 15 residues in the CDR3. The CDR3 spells CASSISTGGGETQYF. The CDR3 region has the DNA TGTGCCAGCAGCATTTCGACAGGGGGCGGAGAGACCCAGTACTTC. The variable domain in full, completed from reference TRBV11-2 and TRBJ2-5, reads EAGVAQSPRYKIIEKRQSVAFWCNPISGHATLYWYQQILGQGPKLLIQFQNNGVVDDSQLPKDRFSAERLKGVDSTLKIQPAKLEDSAVYLCASSISTGGGETQYFGPGTRLLVL.

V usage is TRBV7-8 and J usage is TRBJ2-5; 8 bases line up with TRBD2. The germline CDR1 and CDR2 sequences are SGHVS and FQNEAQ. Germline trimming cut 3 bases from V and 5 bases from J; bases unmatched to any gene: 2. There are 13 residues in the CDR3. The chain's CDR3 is CASSFVAGETQYF. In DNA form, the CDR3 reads TGTGCCAGCAGCTTCGTAGCGGGGGAGACCCAGTACTTC.

The CDR3 protein is CASSMVTGLRMGPQHF. In DNA form, the CDR3 reads TGTGCCAGTAGTATGGTGACGGGATTGAGGATGGGGCCCCAGCATTTT. The genes are TRBV19 and TRBJ1-5; no reliable D call. Trimming pared 3 bases from V and 9 bases from J, leaving 21 bases between. Germline V gene sequence: CDR1 LNHDA, CDR2 SQIVND (reference sequence). This CDR3 has 16 residues. Using reference TRBV19 and TRBJ1-5 for the parts outside the CDR3, the full variable domain is DGGITQSPKYLFRKEGQNVTLSCEQNLNHDAMYWYRQDPGQGLRLIYYSQIVNDFQKGDIAEGYSVSREKKESFPLTVTSAQKNPTAFYLCASSMVTGLRMGPQHFGDGTRLSIL.

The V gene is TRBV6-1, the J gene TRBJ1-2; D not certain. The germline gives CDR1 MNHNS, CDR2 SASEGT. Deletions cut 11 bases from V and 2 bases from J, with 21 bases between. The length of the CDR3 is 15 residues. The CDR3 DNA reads TGTGCCTCCTCTCTCGACGCCTCAGGAAACTATGGCTACACCTTC. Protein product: CASSLDASGNYGYTF.

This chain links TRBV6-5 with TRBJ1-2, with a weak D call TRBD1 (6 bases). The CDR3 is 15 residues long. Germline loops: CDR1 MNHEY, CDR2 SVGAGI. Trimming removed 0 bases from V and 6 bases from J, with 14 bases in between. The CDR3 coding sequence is TGTGCCAGCAGTTACTCCCAGGGGCTTCTCGATGGCTACACCTTC. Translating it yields CASSYSQGLLDGYTF.

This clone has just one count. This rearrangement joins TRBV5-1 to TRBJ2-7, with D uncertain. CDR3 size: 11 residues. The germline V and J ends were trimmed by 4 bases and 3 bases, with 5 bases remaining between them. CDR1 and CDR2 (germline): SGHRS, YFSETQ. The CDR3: CASSENYEQYF. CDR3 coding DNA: TGCGCCAGCAGCGAGAACTACGAGCAGTACTTC. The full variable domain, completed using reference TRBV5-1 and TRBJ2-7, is KAGVTQTPRYLIKTRGQQVTLSCSPISGHRSVSWYQQTPGQGLQFLFEYFSETQRNKGNFPGRFSGRQFSNSRSEMNVSTLELGDSALYLCASSENYEQYFGPGTRLTVT.

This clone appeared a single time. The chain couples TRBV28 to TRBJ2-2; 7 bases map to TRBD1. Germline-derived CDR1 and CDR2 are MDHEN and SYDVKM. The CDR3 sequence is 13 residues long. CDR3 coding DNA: TGTGTTTCACGGGACAGCAACACCGGGGAGCTGTTTTTT. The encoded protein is CVSRDSNTGELFF. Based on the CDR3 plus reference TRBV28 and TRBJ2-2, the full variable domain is DVKVTQSSRYLVKRTGEKVFLECVQDMDHENMFWYRQDPGLGLRLIYFSYDVKMKEKGDIPEGYSVSREKKERFSLILESASTNQTSMYLCVSRDSNTGELFFGEGSRLTVL.

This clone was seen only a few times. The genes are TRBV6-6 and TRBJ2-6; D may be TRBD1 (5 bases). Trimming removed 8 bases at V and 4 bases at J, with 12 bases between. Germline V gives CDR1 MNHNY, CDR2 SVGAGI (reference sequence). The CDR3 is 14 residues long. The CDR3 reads CASASRAGANVLTF. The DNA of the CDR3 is TGTGCCAGCGCGTCCAGGGCCGGGGCCAACGTCCTGACTTTC.

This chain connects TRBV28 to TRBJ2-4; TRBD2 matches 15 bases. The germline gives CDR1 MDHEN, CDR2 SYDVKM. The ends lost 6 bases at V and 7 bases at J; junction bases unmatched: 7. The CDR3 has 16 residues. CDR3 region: CASSPGLAGGRNIQYF. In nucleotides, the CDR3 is TGTGCCAGCAGCCCCGGACTAGCGGGAGGGCGCAACATTCAGTACTTC.

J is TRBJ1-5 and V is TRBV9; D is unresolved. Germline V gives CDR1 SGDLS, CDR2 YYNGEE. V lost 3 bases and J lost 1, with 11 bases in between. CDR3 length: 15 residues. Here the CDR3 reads CASSAGDFSNQPQHF. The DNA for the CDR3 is TGTGCCAGCAGCGCCGGGGATTTCAGCAATCAGCCCCAGCATTTT.